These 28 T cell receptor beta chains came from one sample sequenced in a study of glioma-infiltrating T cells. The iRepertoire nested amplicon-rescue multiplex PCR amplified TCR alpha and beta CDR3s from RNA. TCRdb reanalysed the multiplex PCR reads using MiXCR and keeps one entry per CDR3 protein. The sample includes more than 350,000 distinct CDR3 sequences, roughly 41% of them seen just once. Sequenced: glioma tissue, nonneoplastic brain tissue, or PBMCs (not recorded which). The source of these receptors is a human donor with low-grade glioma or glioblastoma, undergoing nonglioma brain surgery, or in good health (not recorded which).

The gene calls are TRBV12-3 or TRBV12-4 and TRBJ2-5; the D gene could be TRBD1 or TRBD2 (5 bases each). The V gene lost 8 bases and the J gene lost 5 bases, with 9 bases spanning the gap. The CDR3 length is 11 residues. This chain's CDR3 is CASGTAETQYF. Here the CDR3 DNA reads TGTGCCAGCGGGACCGCGGAGACCCAGTACTTC.

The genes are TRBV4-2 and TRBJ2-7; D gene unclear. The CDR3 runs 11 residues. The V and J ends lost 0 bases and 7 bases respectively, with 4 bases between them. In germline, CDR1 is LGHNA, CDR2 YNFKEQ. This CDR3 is CASSQDQEQYF. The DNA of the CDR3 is TGTGCCAGCAGCCAAGATCAGGAGCAGTACTTC.

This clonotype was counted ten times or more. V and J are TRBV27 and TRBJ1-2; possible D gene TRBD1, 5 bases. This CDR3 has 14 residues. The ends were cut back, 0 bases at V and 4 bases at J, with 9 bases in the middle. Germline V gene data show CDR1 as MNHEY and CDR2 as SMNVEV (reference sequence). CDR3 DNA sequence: TGTGCCAGCAGTTTATCCCAGGGAGGCTATGGCTACACCTTC. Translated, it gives CASSLSQGGYGYTF.

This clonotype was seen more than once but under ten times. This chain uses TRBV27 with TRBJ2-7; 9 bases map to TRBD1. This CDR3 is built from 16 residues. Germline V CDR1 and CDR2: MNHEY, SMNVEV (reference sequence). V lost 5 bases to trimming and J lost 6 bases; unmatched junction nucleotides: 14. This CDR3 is CASSILRDRVGSEQYF. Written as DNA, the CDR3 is TGTGCCAGCAGTATCCTCCGGGACAGGGTTGGATCCGAGCAGTACTTC.

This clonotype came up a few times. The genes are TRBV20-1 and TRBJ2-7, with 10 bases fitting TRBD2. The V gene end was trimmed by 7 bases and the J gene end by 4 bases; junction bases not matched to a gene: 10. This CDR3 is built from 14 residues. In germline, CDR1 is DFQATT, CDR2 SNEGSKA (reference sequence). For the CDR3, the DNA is TGCAGTGGGGCTGAGCGGGAGGGCCTATACGAGCAGTACTTC. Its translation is CSGAEREGLYEQYF.

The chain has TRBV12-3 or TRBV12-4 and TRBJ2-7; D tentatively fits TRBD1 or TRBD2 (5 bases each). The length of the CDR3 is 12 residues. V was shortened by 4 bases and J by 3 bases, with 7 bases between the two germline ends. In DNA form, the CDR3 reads TGTGCCAGCAGTTGGGGGAACTACGAGCAGTACTTC. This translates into CASSWGNYEQYF.

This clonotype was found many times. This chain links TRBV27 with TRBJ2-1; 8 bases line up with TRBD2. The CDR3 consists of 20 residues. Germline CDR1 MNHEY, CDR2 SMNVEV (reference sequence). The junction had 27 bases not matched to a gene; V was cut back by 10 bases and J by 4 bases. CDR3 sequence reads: CANQNTPGLDAIGVYNEQFF. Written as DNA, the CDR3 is TGTGCCAATCAAAATACCCCGGGACTAGATGCAATTGGGGTTTACAATGAGCAGTTCTTC.

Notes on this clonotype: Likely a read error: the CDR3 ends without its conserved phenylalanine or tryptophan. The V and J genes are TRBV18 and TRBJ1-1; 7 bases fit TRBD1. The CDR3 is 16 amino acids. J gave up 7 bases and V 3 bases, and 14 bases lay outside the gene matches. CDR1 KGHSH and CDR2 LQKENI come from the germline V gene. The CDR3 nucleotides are TGTGCCAGCTCACCGCCGGGCAGGGGGGAATCCTATGAAGCTTTCTCT. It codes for CASSPPGRGESYEAFS.

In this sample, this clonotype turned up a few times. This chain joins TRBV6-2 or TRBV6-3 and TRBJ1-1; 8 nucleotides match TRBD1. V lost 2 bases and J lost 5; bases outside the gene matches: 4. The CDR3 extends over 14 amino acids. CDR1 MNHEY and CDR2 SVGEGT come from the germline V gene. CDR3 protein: CASSYRQGRTEAFF. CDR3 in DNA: TGTGCCAGCAGTTACCGACAGGGGAGGACTGAAGCTTTCTTT.

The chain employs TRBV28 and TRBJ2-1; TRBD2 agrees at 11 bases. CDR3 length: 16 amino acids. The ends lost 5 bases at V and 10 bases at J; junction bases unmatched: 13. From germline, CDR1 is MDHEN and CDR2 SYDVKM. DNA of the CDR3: TGTGCCAGCAGTCTGAATCTAGCGGGAGGCCTTCGGGAGCAGTTCTTC. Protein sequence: CASSLNLAGGLREQFF.

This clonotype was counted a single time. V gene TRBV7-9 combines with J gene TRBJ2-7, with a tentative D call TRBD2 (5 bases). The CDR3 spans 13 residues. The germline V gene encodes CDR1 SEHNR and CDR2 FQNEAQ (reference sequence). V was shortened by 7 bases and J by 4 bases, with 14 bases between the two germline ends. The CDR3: CASKGSGLYEQYF. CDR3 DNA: TGTGCCAGCAAAGGTTCGGGGTTGTACGAGCAGTACTTC.

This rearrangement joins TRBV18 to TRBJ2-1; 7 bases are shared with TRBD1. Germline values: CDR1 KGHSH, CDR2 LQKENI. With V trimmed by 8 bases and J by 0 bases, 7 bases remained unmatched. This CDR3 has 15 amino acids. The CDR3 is CASTRGGSSYNEQFF. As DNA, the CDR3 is TGTGCCAGCACCCGAGGGGGCAGCTCCTACAATGAGCAGTTCTTC.

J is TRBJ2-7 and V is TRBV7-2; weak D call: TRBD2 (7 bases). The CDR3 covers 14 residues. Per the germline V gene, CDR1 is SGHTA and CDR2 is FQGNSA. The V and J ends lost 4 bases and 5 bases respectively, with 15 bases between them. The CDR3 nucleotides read TGTGCCAGCAGCTCGCTCGGGGGGCGAAACGAGCAGTACTTC. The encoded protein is CASSSLGGRNEQYF.

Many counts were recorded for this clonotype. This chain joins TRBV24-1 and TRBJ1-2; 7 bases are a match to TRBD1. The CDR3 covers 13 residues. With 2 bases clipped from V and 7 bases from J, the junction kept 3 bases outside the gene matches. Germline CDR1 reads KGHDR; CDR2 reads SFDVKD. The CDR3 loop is CATSDWGQSGYTF. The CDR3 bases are TGTGCCACCAGTGATTGGGGACAGAGTGGCTACACCTTC.

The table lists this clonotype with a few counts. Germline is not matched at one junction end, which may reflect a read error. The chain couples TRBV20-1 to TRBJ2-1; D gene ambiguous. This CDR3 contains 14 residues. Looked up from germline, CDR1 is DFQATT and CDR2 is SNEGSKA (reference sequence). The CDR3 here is CSAATRVRRSEKFF. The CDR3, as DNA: TGCAGTGCGGCGACCCGGGTGAGGAGATCTGAGAAGTTCTTC.

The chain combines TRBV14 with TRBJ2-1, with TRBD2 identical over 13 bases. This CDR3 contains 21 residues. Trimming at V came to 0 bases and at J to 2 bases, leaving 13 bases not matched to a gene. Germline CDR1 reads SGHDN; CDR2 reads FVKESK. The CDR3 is CASSQEGDGLAGAFTYNEQFF. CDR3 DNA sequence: TGTGCCAGCAGCCAAGAGGGAGACGGACTAGCGGGAGCTTTCACCTACAATGAGCAGTTCTTC.

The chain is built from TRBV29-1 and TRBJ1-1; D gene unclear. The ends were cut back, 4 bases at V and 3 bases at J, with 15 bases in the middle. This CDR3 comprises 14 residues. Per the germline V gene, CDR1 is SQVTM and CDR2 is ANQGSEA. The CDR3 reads CSVGPDGRHTEAFF. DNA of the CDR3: TGCAGCGTTGGACCGGACGGCAGGCACACTGAAGCTTTCTTT.

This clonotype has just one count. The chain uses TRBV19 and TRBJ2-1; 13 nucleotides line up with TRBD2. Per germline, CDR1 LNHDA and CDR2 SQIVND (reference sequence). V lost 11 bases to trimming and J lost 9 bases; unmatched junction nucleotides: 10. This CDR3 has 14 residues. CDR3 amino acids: CASRTSGRWVEQFF. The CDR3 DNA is TGTGCCTCTCGGACTAGCGGGAGATGGGTTGAGCAGTTCTTC.

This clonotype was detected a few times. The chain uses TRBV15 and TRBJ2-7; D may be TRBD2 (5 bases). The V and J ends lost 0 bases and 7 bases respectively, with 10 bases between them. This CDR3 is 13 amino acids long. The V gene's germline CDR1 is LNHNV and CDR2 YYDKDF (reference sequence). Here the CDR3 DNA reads TGTGCCACCAGCAGAGATCGGGGAAGGGAGCAGTACTTC. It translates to CATSRDRGREQYF.

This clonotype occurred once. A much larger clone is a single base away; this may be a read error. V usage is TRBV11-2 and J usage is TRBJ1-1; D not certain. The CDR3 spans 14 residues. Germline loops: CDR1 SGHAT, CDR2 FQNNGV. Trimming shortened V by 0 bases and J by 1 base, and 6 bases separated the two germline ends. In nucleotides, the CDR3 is TGTGCCAGCAGCTTAGAGGGAGAGAACACTGAAGCTTTCTTT. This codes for CASSLEGENTEAFF.

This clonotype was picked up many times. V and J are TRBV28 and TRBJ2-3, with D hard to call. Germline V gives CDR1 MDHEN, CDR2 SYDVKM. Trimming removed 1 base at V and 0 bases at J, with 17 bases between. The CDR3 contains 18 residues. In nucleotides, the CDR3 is TGTGCCAGCAGTTTATTGAAAGAATCCTTTTCTAGCACAGATACGCAGTATTTT. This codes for CASSLLKESFSSTDTQYF.

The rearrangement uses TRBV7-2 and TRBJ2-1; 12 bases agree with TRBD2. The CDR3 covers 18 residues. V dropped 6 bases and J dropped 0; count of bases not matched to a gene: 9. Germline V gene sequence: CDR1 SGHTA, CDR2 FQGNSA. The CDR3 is CASRPGTSGPSSYNEQFF. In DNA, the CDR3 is TGTGCCAGCAGACCCGGGACTAGCGGGCCGAGCTCCTACAATGAGCAGTTCTTC. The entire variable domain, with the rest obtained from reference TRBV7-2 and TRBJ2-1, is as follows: GAGVSQSPSNKVTEKGKDVELRCDPISGHTALYWYRQSLGQGLEFLIYFQGNSAPDKSGLPSDRFSAERTGGSVSTLTIQRTQQEDSAVYLCASRPGTSGPSSYNEQFFGPGTRLTVL.

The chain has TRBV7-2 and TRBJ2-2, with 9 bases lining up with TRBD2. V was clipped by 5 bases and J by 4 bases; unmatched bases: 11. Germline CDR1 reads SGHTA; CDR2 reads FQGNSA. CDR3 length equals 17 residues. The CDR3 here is CASSASQREAFTGELFF. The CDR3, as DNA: TGTGCCAGCAGCGCTTCCCAGCGGGAGGCCTTCACCGGGGAGCTGTTTTTT. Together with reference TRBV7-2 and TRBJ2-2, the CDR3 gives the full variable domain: GAGVSQSPSNKVTEKGKDVELRCDPISGHTALYWYRQSLGQGLEFLIYFQGNSAPDKSGLPSDRFSAERTGGSVSTLTIQRTQQEDSAVYLCASSASQREAFTGELFFGEGSRLTVL.

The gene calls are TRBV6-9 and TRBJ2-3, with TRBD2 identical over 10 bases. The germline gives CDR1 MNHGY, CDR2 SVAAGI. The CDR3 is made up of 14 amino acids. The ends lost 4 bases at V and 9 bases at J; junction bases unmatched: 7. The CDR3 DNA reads TGTGCCAGCAGTTTAAGGCTAGCGGGAGACACGCAGTATTTT. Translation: CASSLRLAGDTQYF.

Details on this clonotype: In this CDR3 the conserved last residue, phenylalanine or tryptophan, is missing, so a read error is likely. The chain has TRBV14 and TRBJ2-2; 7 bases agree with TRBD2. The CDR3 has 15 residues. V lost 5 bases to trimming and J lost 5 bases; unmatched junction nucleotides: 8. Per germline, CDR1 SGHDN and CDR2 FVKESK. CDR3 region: CASSVSGAGTGELFL. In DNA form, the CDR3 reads TGTGCCAGCAGCGTCAGCGGGGCGGGGACCGGGGAGCTGTTTCTT.

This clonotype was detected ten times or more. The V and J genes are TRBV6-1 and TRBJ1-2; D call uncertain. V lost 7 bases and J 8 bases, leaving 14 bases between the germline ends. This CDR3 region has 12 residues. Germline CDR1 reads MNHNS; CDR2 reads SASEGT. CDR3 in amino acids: CASTAGQEGYTF. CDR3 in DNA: TGTGCCAGCACGGCAGGCCAAGAGGGCTACACCTTC.

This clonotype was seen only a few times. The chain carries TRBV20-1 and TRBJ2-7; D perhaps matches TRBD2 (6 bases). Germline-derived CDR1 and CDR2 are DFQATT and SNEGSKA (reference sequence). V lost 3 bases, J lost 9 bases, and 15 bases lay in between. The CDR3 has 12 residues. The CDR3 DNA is TGCAGTGCTAGCGGGGGTGATAGGGCGCAGTACTTC. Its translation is CSASGGDRAQYF.

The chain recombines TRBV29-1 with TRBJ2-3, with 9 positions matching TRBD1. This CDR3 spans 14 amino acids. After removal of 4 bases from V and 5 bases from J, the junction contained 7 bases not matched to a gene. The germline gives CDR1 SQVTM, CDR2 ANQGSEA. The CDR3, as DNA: TGCAGCGTTGGAAGGACAGGGGCCGGAGATACGCAGTATTTT. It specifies CSVGRTGAGDTQYF.